The table lists the clone carrying this TCR beta chain with a few counts. The target antigen is unknown. Germline V gene data show CDR1 as LGHNT and CDR2 as FRNRAP. CDR3 length: 14 residues. V lost 4 bases, J lost 4 bases, and 13 bases lay in between. TCRdb re-analysed the reads in MiXCR, keeping a single row per CDR3 protein. The profile shows about 890,000 distinct CDR3 sequences, approximately 30% of them singletons. This sample was taken from a study of T cell repertoires in cytomegalovirus infection. The rearrangement uses TRBV12-5 and TRBJ1-2, with a weak D call TRBD1 (5 bases). Sequencing was performed on cultured CD8+ T cells from PBMCs, taken from culture after CMV antigen stimulation. The sequence was collected from a human donor in good health (CMV status not recorded). Some clones in this sample may be carry-over from other donors' samples. The CDR3 nucleotides read TGTGCTAGTGGTTCAGGGCATCCCGGCTATGGCTACACCTTC. Protein: CASGSGHPGYGYTF.